This T cell receptor beta chain was identified during a study of cytomegalovirus exposure and HLA in healthy donors. The study, taken as a whole, reports: It was reported that the classifier diagnosed cytomegalovirus status with high specificity and sensitivity in both the original and validation cohorts.

In the PCR, 60 Vbeta and 13 Jbeta primers were used. Libraries were prepared by immunoSEQ multiplex PCR; TCRdb keeps only in-frame clonotypes and omits some of them. In all, the sample yields some 130,000 clones. Trimming took 5 bases from V and 5 from J; bases not matched to a gene: 3. The CDR3 loop spans 14 amino acids. The germline gives CDR1 PRHDT, CDR2 FYEKMQ (reference sequence). Though nominally healthy at sampling, donors likely had unrecorded immune exposures. In regard to this clone: Antigen specificity is unknown. Because the CDR3 is missing its conserved closing phenylalanine or tryptophan, this is likely a read error.

Sequencing was done on a sample of PBMCs. The source is a woman aged 40 to 50 in good health and CMV-seropositive. The rearrangement links TRBV13 to TRBJ1-5; 10 bases fit TRBD1. CDR3 nucleotide sequence: TGTGCCAGCAGCGCCGGGACAGGGGATCAGCCCCAGCATTCT. This codes for CASSAGTGDQPQHS.